The entry that follows covers one TCR beta chain sequence. Its antigen is still unknown. Trimming took 6 bases from V and 4 from J, leaving 12 bases between them. Germline assignment: CDR1 MNHNS and CDR2 SASEGT. CDR3 size: 13 residues. The PCR was carried out with 60 Vbeta primers and 13 Jbeta primers. TCRdb keeps only in-frame clones here, not all; method: immunoSEQ multiplex PCR. This table holds 100,000 to 150,000 clones, roughly four fifths found once. The sample belongs to a study of cytomegalovirus exposure and HLA in healthy donors. Overall study findings and caveats: In vitro work confirmed that a few CMV-associated chains recognize CMV antigens.

This chain connects TRBV6-1 to TRBJ1-1; TRBD1 might be the D (6 bases). The source of this sequence is a woman aged 45-65 years in good health and CMV-seropositive. The material sequenced was PBMCs. The CDR3 coding sequence is TGTGCCAGCAGGGAAACAGGGAGCACTGAAGCTTTCTTT. Translated, it gives CASRETGSTEAFF.